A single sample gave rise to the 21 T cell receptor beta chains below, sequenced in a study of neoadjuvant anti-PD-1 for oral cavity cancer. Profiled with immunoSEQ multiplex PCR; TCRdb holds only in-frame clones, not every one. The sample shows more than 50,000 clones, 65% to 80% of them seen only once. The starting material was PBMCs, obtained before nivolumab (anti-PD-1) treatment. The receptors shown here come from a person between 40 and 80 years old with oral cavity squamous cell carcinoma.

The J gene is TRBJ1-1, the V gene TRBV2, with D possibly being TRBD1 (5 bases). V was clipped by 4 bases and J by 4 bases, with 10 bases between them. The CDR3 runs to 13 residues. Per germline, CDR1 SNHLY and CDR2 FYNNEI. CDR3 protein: CASSGGERTEAFF. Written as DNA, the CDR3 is TGTGCCAGCAGTGGGGGGGAACGCACTGAAGCTTTCTTT.

CDR3 region: CASSYSGQGAGEQYF. The CDR3 bases are TGTGCCAGCAGTTACTCGGGACAGGGGGCTGGAGAGCAGTACTTC. The chain carries TRBV6-6 and TRBJ2-7; 12 bases match TRBD1. V shed 0 bases and J 7 bases; nucleotides not matched to a gene: 4. The CDR3 runs 15 residues. The germline CDR1 and CDR2 sequences are MNHNY and SVGAGI (reference sequence).

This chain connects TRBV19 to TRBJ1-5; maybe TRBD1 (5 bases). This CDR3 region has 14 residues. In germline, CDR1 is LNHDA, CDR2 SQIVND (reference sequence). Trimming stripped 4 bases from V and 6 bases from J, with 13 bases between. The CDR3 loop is CASSSRARGQPQHF. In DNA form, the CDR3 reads TGTGCCAGTAGTAGCAGGGCCCGAGGTCAGCCCCAGCATTTT.

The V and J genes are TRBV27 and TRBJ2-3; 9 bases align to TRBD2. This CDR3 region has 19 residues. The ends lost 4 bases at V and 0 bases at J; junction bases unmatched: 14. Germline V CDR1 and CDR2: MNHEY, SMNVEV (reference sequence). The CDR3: CASSSPTSGRTISTDTQYF. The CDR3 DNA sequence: TGTGCCAGCAGTTCCCCCACTAGCGGGCGGACTATTAGCACAGATACGCAGTATTTT.

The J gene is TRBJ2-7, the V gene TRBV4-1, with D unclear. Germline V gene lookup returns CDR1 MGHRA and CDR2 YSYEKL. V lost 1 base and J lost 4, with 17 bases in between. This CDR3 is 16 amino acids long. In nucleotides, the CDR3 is TGCGCCAGCAGCCAAGCCGAAGGCCAAAGTATGTACGAGCAGTACTTC. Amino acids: CASSQAEGQSMYEQYF.

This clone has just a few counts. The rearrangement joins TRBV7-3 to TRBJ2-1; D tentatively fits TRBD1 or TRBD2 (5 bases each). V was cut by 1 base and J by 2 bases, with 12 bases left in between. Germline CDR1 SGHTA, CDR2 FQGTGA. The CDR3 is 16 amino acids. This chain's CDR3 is CASSLMAGTAYNEQFF. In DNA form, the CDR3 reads TGTGCCAGCAGCTTAATGGCCGGGACCGCCTACAATGAGCAGTTCTTC.

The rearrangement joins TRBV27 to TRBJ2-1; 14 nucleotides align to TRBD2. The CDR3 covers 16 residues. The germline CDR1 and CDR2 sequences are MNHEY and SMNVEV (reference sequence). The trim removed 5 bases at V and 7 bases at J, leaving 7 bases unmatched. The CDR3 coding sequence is TGTGCCAGCAGTCAGAGACTAGCGGGAGGGCTGAATGAGCAGTTCTTC. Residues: CASSQRLAGGLNEQFF.

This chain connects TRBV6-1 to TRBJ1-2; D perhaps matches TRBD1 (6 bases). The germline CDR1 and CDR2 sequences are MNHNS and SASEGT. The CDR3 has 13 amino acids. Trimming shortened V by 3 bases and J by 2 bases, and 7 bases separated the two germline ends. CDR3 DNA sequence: TGTGCCAGCAGTGAGGGACACAACTATGGCTACACCTTC. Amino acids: CASSEGHNYGYTF.

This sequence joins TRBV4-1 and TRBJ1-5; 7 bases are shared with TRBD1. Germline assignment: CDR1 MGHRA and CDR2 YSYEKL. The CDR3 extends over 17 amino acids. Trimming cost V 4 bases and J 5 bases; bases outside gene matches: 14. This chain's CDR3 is CASSPHGGQRRYQPQHF. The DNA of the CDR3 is TGCGCCAGCAGCCCTCACGGGGGACAGCGACGGTATCAGCCCCAGCATTTT.

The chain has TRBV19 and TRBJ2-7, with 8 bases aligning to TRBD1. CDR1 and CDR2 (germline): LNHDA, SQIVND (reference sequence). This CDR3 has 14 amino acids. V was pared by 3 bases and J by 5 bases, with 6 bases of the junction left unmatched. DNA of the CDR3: TGTGCCAGTAGTATTGGCCCAGGGGGCAACGAGCAGTACTTC. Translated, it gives CASSIGPGGNEQYF. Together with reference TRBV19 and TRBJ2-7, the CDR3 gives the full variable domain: DGGITQSPKYLFRKEGQNVTLSCEQNLNHDAMYWYRQDPGQGLRLIYYSQIVNDFQKGDIAEGYSVSREKKESFPLTVTSAQKNPTAFYLCASSIGPGGNEQYFGPGTRLTVT.

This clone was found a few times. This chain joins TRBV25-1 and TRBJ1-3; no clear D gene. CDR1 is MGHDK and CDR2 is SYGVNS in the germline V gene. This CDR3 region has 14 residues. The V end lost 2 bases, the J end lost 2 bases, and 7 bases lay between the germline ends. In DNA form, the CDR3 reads TGTGCCAGCAGTGAAGAAAGAACTGGAAACACCATATATTTT. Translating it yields CASSEERTGNTIYF.

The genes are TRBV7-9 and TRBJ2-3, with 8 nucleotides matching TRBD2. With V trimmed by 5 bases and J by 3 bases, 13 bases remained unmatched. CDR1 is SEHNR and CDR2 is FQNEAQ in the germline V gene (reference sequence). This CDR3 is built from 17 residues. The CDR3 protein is CASSASGGASGTDTQYF. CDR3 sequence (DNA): TGTGCCAGCAGCGCCTCCGGGGGGGCGTCGGGAACAGATACGCAGTATTTT.

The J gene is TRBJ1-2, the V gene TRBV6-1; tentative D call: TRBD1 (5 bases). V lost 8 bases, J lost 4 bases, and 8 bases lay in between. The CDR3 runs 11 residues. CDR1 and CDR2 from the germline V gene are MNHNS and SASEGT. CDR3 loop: CASRDGYGYTF. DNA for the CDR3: TGTGCCAGCCGGGACGGCTATGGCTACACCTTC.

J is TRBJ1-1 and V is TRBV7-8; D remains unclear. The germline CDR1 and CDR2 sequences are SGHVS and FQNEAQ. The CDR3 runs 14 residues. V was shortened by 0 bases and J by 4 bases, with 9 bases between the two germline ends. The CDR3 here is CASSLAGFGTEAFF. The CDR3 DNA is TGTGCCAGCAGCTTAGCCGGTTTTGGCACTGAAGCTTTCTTT. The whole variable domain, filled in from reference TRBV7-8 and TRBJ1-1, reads GAGVSQSPRYKVAKRGQDVALRCDPISGHVSLFWYQQALGQGPEFLTYFQNEAQLDKSGLPSDRFFAERPEGSVSTLKIQRTQQEDSAVYLCASSLAGFGTEAFFGQGTRLTVV.

CDR3 region: CSAPRPEGRTF. The DNA of the CDR3 is TGCAGTGCTCCCAGGCCAGAGGGGAGGACCTTC. The rearrangement joins TRBV20-1 to TRBJ1-2; D possibly corresponds to TRBD1 (5 bases). The CDR3 runs 11 residues. The V gene's germline CDR1 is DFQATT and CDR2 SNEGSKA (reference sequence). The V end was cut by 5 bases, the J end by 14 bases, with 18 bases between.

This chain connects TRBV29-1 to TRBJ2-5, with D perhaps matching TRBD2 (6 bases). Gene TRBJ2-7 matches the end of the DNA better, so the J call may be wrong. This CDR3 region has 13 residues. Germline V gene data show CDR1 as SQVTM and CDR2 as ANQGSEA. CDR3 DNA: TGCAGCGCTACTAGCAGGGTAGGGTACGAGCAGTACTTC. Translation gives CSATSRVGYEQYF.

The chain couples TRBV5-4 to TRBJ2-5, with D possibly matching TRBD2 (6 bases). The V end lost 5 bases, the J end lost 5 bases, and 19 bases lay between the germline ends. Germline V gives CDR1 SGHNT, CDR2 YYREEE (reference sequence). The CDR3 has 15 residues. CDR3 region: CASSTGSGERETQYF. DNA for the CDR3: TGTGCCAGCAGTACCGGGAGTGGCGAAAGGGAGACCCAGTACTTC.

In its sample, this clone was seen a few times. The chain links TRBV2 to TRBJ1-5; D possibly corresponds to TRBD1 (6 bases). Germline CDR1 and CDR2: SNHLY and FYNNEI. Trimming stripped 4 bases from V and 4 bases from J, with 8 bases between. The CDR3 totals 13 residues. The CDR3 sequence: CASSADRNQPQHF. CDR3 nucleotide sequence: TGTGCCAGCAGTGCTGACAGGAATCAGCCCCAGCATTTT.

The CDR3 sequence: CASSLTRPSGDYEQYF. CDR3 bases: TGTGCCAGCAGCTTAACCCGCCCTAGCGGGGACTACGAGCAGTACTTC. This chain links TRBV7-3 with TRBJ2-7, with 9 bases lining up with TRBD2. The CDR3 extends over 16 amino acids. Germline V gene lookup returns CDR1 SGHTA and CDR2 FQGTGA. The V segment lost 0 bases and the J segment 3 bases; nucleotides outside the gene matches: 6.

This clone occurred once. The CDR3 protein is CATQGTQDYGYTF. CDR3 sequence (DNA): TGTGCCACCCAGGGTACTCAGGACTATGGCTACACCTTC. The rearrangement uses TRBV27 and TRBJ1-2; weak D call: TRBD1 (5 bases). The V end lost 10 bases, the J end lost 3 bases, and 15 bases lay between the germline ends. Germline V CDR1 and CDR2: MNHEY, SMNVEV (reference sequence). This CDR3 contains 13 residues.

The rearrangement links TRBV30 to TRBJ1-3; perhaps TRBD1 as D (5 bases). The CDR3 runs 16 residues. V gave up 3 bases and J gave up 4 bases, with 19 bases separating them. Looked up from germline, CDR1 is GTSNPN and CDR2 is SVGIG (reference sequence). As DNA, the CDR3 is TGTGCCTGGAGAGCACCCGGGGACCAGGGAGGAAACACCATATATTTT. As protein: CAWRAPGDQGGNTIYF.